Below, one TCR beta chain is given with its context. The CDR3 has 16 amino acids. Germline loops: CDR1 LNHDA, CDR2 SQIVND (reference sequence). Trimming at V came to 7 bases and at J to 6 bases, leaving 17 bases not matched to a gene. In the original processing: Amplified reference gene primers provided the basis for estimating nucleated cell counts. Data came from immunoSEQ multiplex PCR; TCRdb stores just in-frame clones and leaves some out. Clonal size and the V and J genes are those of that table, whereas D and trimming came from the DNA. The profile shows fewer than 250,000 clones, roughly nine tenths of them singletons. This record comes from a study of blood T cell repertoires in COVID-19. On the study more broadly: The study drew acute and convalescent COVID-19 samples from the United States, Italy and Spain. Sample material is recorded as cDNA or gDNA derived from T cells, B-cell-depleted T cells, or PBMCs.

The sample was peripheral blood. The rearrangement links TRBV19 to TRBJ1-2; 7 bases align to TRBD1. The receptor was isolated from a man between 65 and 85 years old with acute or convalescent COVID-19. The CDR3 is CASTRSNRGVRDGYTF. The CDR3 DNA sequence: TGTGCCAGTACCCGAAGCAACAGGGGTGTTAGGGATGGCTACACCTTC.